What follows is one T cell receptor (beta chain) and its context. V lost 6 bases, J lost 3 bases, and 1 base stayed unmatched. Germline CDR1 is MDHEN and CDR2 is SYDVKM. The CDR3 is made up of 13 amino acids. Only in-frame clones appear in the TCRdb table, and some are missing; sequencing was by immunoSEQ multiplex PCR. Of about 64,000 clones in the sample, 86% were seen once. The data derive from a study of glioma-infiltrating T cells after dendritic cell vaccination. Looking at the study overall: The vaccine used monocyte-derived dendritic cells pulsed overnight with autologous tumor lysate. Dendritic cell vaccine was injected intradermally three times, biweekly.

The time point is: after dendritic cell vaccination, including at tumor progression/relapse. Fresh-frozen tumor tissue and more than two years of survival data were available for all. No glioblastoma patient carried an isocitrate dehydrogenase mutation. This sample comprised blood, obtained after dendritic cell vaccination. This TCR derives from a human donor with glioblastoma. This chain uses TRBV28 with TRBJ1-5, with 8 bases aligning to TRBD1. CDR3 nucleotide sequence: TGTGCCAGCAGGGACAGGGTCAATCAGCCCCAGCATTTT. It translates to CASRDRVNQPQHF.